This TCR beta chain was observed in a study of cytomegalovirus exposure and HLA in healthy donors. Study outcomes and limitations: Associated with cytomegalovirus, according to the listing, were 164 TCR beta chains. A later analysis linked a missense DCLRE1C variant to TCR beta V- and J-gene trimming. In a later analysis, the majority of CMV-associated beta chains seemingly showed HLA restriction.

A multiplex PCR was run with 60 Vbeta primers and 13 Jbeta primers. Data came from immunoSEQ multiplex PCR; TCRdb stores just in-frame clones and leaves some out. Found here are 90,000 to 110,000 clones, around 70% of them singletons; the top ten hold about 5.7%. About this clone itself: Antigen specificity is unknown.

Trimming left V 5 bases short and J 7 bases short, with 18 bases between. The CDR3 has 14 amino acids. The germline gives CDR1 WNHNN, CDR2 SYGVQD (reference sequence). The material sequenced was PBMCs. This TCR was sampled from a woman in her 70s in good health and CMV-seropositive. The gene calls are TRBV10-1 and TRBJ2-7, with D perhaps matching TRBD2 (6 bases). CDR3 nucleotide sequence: TGCGCCAGCAGTAAAGGGGCGCACGCGGGGGAGCAGTACTTC. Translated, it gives CASSKGAHAGEQYF.